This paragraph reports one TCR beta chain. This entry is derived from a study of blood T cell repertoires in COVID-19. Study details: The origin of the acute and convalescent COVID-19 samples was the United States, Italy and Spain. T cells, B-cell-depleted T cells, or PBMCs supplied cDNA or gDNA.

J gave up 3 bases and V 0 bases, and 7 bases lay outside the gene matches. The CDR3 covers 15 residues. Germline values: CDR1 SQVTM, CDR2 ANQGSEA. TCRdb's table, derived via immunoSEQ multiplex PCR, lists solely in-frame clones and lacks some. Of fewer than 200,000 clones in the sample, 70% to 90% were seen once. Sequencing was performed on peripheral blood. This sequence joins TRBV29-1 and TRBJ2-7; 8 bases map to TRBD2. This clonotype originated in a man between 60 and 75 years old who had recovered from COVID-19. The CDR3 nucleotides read TGCAGCGTTGAAGAACTAGCGGTCGGGGGCTACGAGCAGTACTTC. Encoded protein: CSVEELAVGGYEQYF.